The present TCR beta chain was sequenced within a study of cytomegalovirus exposure and HLA in healthy donors. It was with 60 Vbeta and 13 Jbeta primers that the PCR ran. Using immunoSEQ multiplex PCR, the repertoire was profiled, and TCRdb retains in-frame clones only, with some absent. Of 65,000 or so clones listed, 70% to 80% are singletons. About this clone: Its antigen is currently unknown.

Study-wide results and caveats: As confirmed in vitro, a few CMV-associated chains were specific for CMV antigens. Later analysis associated a missense DCLRE1C variant with TCR beta V- and J-gene trimming.

Germline V gene lookup returns CDR1 SGHDT and CDR2 YYEEEE. CDR3 length: 12 amino acids. Trimming removed 3 bases from V and 9 bases from J, with 11 bases in between. The sequencing input was PBMCs. The receptor was isolated from a girl aged 10 to 17 in good health and CMV-seropositive. J is TRBJ2-3 and V is TRBV5-6; weak D call: TRBD2 (5 bases). CDR3 DNA sequence: TGTGCCAGCAGCTCGGAGGTGAGGACGCAGTATTTT. It codes for CASSSEVRTQYF.